The T cell receptor beta chain described here comes from a study of CD8 T cells in ankylosing spondylitis. The study, taken as a whole, reports: The study looked at matched synovial fluid samples from ankylosing spondylitis patients. Disease-linked clones were reported to be significantly enriched there. Peripheral blood samples showed relatively rare disease-linked clones, and these clones were CD8+.

Germline V gene sequence: CDR1 SGHDT, CDR2 YYEEEE. Trimming stripped 4 bases from V and 9 bases from J, with 13 bases between. CDR3 length equals 12 residues. It was by quantitative 5'-RACE with molecular barcodes that TCR beta libraries were made. TCRdb reprocessed the 5' RACE reads via MiXCR and lists one record per CDR3 protein. Here the sample spans over 150,000 distinct CDR3 sequences, about 20% being singletons. The table lists this clonotype with many counts. Its matching antigen is unknown. The material sequenced was blood, either unsorted or a sorted T cell fraction (not recorded which). The chain recombines TRBV5-6 with TRBJ2-5; D remains unclear. This TCR was recovered from a male donor aged 5 to 29 with ankylosing spondylitis or in good health (not recorded which). The DNA for the CDR3 is TGTGCCAGCAGCAGCCCCATCGGCGCCCAGTACTTC. It yields the protein CASSSPIGAQYF.